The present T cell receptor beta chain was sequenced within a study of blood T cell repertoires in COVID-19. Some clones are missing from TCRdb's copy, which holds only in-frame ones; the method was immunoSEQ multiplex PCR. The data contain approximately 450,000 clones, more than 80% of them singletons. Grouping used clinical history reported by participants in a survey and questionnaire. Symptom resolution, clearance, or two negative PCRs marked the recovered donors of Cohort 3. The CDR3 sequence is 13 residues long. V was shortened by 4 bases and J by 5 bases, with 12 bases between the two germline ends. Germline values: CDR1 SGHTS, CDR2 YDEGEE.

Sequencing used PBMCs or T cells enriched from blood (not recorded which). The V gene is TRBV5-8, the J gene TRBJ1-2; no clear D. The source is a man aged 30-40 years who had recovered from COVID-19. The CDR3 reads CASSLTGSYGYTF. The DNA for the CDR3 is TGTGCCAGCAGCCTAACGGGATCTTATGGCTACACCTTC.